This TCR beta chain was captured by sequencing in a study of spatial heterogeneity in lung cancer. Study at large: The study consistently detected more beta-chain than alpha-chain sequences. The library had UMIs, and each TCR and UMI pair averaged more than ten raw reads. Whole-study findings and limits: Ubiquitous expanded tumor TCRs surfaced in blood more at resection than they did at follow-up.

TCRdb processed the 5' RACE reads anew with MiXCR; each CDR3 protein has one entry. In the table there are roughly 48,000 distinct CDR3 sequences, approximately 5.7% of which are singletons. This clonotype was seen a handful of times. As yet, its antigen is unknown. Time point given: sample taken at primary tumor resection. Frozen PBMC, nontumor lung or tumor provided whole RNA, which was sequenced unsorted. Samples were donated by 72 untreated early-stage non-small cell lung cancer patients. J was trimmed by 10 bases and V by 2 bases; bases with no gene match: 5. This CDR3 is 14 amino acids long. Germline V gene lookup returns CDR1 MNHEY and CDR2 SVGAGI.

The material was PBMCs, obtained at surgery. V usage is TRBV6-5 and J usage is TRBJ1-6; 7 bases agree with TRBD1. The clonotype comes from a male donor with early-stage non-small cell lung cancer. In nucleotides, the CDR3 is TGTGCCAGCAGTTACACGACAGGGATCTCACCCCTCCACTTT. This encodes CASSYTTGISPLHF.